These 10 T cell receptor beta chains share one sample of origin, sequenced in a study of lymphopenia after photon versus proton radiotherapy. Clones were read by immunoSEQ multiplex PCR, and TCRdb kept only the in-frame ones, dropping some. Among approximately 45,000 clones listed, about 85% were seen once. The input for sequencing was peripheral blood, taken from a patient treated with photon-based radiotherapy. These receptors were taken from a man aged 35 to 55 with gastric cancer.

The chain joins TRBV29-1 to TRBJ2-5, with 7 bases matching TRBD1. The CDR3 runs to 10 residues. Trimming took 6 bases from V and 12 from J; bases not matched to a gene: 7. CDR1 and CDR2 (germline): SQVTM, ANQGSEA. The CDR3 loop reads CSVRGPGEYF. The CDR3 DNA is TGCAGCGTAAGGGGGCCAGGAGAGTACTTC.

The V and J genes are TRBV4-3 and TRBJ2-3; D uncertain. CDR1 is LGHNA and CDR2 is YSLEER in the germline V gene. The CDR3 runs to 15 residues. V dropped 3 bases and J dropped 0 bases, with 10 bases sitting between them. The DNA for the CDR3 is TGCGCCAGCAGCCAGTCGCTGAGTAGCACAGATACGCAGTATTTT. Residues: CASSQSLSSTDTQYF.

V gene TRBV30 combines with J gene TRBJ1-1; TRBD1 agrees at 9 bases. Germline CDR1 is GTSNPN and CDR2 is SVGIG (reference sequence). The CDR3 has 13 residues. The ends lost 3 bases at V and 11 bases at J; junction bases unmatched: 10. CDR3 coding DNA: TGTGCCTGGAGCGGGGACAGGGTTAGTCTGGCTTTCTTT. It translates to CAWSGDRVSLAFF.

This chain connects TRBV6-1 to TRBJ2-1; 7 bases agree with TRBD1. Per germline, CDR1 MNHNS and CDR2 SASEGT. CDR3 length equals 13 residues. V shed 8 bases and J 6 bases; nucleotides not matched to a gene: 7. The CDR3 protein is CASYRGNLNEQFF. DNA for the CDR3: TGTGCCAGCTACAGGGGTAATCTCAATGAGCAGTTCTTC.

Only one count was recorded for this clone. The chain combines TRBV6-5 with TRBJ1-4; 9 nucleotides agree with TRBD1. Germline V gene sequence: CDR1 MNHEY, CDR2 SVGAGI. Trimming removed 3 bases from V and 4 bases from J; junction bases left unmatched: 6. The CDR3 spans 16 residues. CDR3 nucleotides: TGTGCCAGCAGTTATGGTCGACAGGGGGGTAATGAAAAACTGTTTTTT. Translation: CASSYGRQGGNEKLFF.

The chain joins TRBV7-6 to TRBJ1-1; D is undetermined. Germline lookup yields CDR1 SGHVS and CDR2 FNYEAQ. The V end lost 5 bases, the J end lost 3 bases, and 16 bases lay between the germline ends. This CDR3 is built from 15 residues. CDR3 amino acids: CASSPTGRADTEAFF. In DNA form, the CDR3 reads TGTGCCAGCAGCCCTACTGGGAGGGCAGACACTGAAGCTTTCTTT.

The gene calls are TRBV6-6 and TRBJ1-5, with D tentatively TRBD1 (5 bases). The CDR3 is made up of 15 amino acids. CDR1 is MNHNY, CDR2 SVGAGI, per germline (reference sequence). V was cut by 7 bases and J by 0 bases, with 13 bases left in between. CDR3 sequence: CASTTGLDSNQPQHF. The CDR3 DNA reads as TGTGCCAGCACCACGGGACTGGATAGCAATCAGCCCCAGCATTTT.

The chain uses TRBV18 and TRBJ1-6; 10 bases match TRBD1. The CDR3 extends over 16 amino acids. V dropped 3 bases and J dropped 8; count of bases not matched to a gene: 7. Germline V gene lookup returns CDR1 KGHSH and CDR2 LQKENI. The CDR3: CASSPSGTGVYSPLHF. CDR3 bases: TGTGCCAGCTCACCGTCCGGGACAGGGGTTTATTCACCCCTCCACTTT.

This rearrangement joins TRBV7-3 to TRBJ2-3; 9 bases agree with TRBD2. Germline V CDR1 and CDR2: SGHTA, FQGTGA. The CDR3 is 16 amino acids. J lost 0 bases, V lost 3 bases, and 4 bases had no gene match. The CDR3 DNA is TGTGCCAGCAGCTTCACAGCGGGGGGCAGCACAGATACGCAGTATTTT. It yields the protein CASSFTAGGSTDTQYF.

This chain's CDR3 is CASSEGAGYGYTF. The CDR3 region has the DNA TGTGCCAGCAGTGAAGGGGCGGGCTATGGCTACACCTTC. The chain employs TRBV6-1 and TRBJ1-2; D is unresolved. The germline V and J ends were trimmed by 1 base and 4 bases, with 7 bases remaining between them. Germline V gene sequence: CDR1 MNHNS, CDR2 SASEGT. The CDR3 covers 13 residues.